Presented here are 2 T cell receptor beta chains from one specimen sequenced in a study of blood T cells in healthy people across ages. It was with a sample-barcoded 5' primer and a J-beta primer mix that a second PCR of roughly 6 to 12 cycles was run. One entry per CDR3 protein results from TCRdb running MiXCR on the 5' RACE reads. In the table there are approximately 730,000 distinct CDR3 sequences, roughly two fifths of which are singletons. The sequencing sample was made of blood. These receptors all stem from a woman aged 55-70 years in good health.

The V call is TRBV11-2, the J call TRBJ2-5; D tentatively reads TRBD1 or TRBD2 (7 bases each). V dropped 2 bases and J dropped 11 bases, with 21 bases sitting between them. The CDR3 has 15 residues. Germline loops: CDR1 SGHAT, CDR2 FQNNGV. The CDR3 sequence is CASSLPTTGVREQYF. CDR3 nucleotide sequence: TGTGCCAGCAGCTTACCCACTACAGGGGTGCGGGAGCAGTACTTC.

The rearrangement joins TRBV29-1 to TRBJ2-5; no clear D gene. V lost 1 base and J 5 bases, leaving 5 bases between the germline ends. Germline V gene sequence: CDR1 SQVTM, CDR2 ANQGSEA. This CDR3 is 11 amino acids long. This chain's CDR3 is CSVEVSETQYF. The CDR3 DNA follows: TGCAGCGTTGAAGTCTCCGAGACCCAGTACTTC.